The clone carrying this T cell receptor beta chain is medium-sized within its sample. Its specificity is not known. No patient received treatment before thyroid surgery. This entry belongs to a study of metastatic and nonmetastatic thyroid tumors. About the research overall: From malignant and benign thyroid patients, repertoires in blood and in tumor or nodule tissue were compared. Study results and limitations: The reported finding was significantly higher TCR beta diversity in malignant thyroid tumors relative to benign nodules, in blood and tumor.

Original processing notes: To classify distant metastasis in papillary thyroid cancer, a model was built from CDR3 differences across clinicopathological groups. TCRdb re-analyzed the PCR reads using MiXCR. The V and J calls were not made by the authors but by TCRdb's processing. The table has about 12,000 clones, 31% seen once. The CDR3 is made up of 13 amino acids. Trimming stripped 5 bases from V and 2 bases from J, with 13 bases between. The V gene's germline CDR1 is DFQATT and CDR2 SNEGSKA (reference sequence). The sequencing sample was made of tumor tissue. The chain joins TRBV20-1 to TRBJ2-7; a weak D match, TRBD1 (5 bases). The sequence was obtained from a male donor with papillary thyroid cancer or a benign thyroid nodule (not recorded which). Some clones in this sample may be carry-over from other donors' samples. The CDR3 here is CSAWAEDTYEQYF. CDR3 DNA sequence: TGCAGTGCTTGGGCCGAGGACACCTACGAGCAGTACTTC.